The next 22 T cell receptor beta chains were all read from a single sample in a study of T cells in Graves' hyperthyroidism and ophthalmopathy. It was RNA transcripts that yielded the amplified TCR beta CDR3 regions. TCR CDR3 underwent first-round RT-PCR with the HTBI primer set. TCRdb processed the multiplex PCR reads anew with MiXCR; each CDR3 protein has one entry. The sample lists about 400,000 distinct CDR3 sequences, over 12% occurring once. The source material was blood. Receptor source: a woman aged 60-70 years with Graves' ophthalmopathy.

This clonotype was seen ten or more times. The rearrangement links TRBV29-1 to TRBJ2-5; D might be TRBD1 (5 bases). This CDR3 has 12 amino acids. V lost 8 bases and J lost 1, with 11 bases in between. The V gene's germline CDR1 is SQVTM and CDR2 ANQGSEA. As DNA, the CDR3 is TGCAGCTCTGGGGCGAGCCAAGAGACCCAGTACTTC. It yields the protein CSSGASQETQYF.

This clonotype has a count of ten or more. The rearrangement joins TRBV5-1 to TRBJ2-1; no clear D. The ends were cut back, 6 bases at V and 5 bases at J, with 15 bases in the middle. This CDR3 spans 14 amino acids. Germline V gene sequence: CDR1 SGHRS, CDR2 YFSETQ. The CDR3 DNA is TGCGCCAGCAACCGAGTGGACGGCAACAATGAGCAGTTCTTC. As protein: CASNRVDGNNEQFF.

This clonotype was counted many times. The chain uses TRBV20-1 and TRBJ2-7; 11 positions match TRBD1. Germline trimming cut 4 bases from V and 4 bases from J; bases unmatched to any gene: 9. This CDR3 has 15 residues. CDR1 is DFQATT and CDR2 is SNEGSKA in the germline V gene (reference sequence). CDR3 loop: CSAIPHGTGGYEQYF. In DNA form, the CDR3 reads TGCAGTGCTATACCCCACGGGACAGGGGGGTACGAGCAGTACTTC.

There are many counts of this clonotype. The chain links TRBV15 to TRBJ1-2; D gene uncertain. Trimming took off 0 bases at V and 4 bases at J, with 9 bases between the two ends. Germline loops: CDR1 LNHNV, CDR2 YYDKDF (reference sequence). This CDR3 contains 14 residues. The CDR3 here is CATSRDRSGYGYTF. Here the CDR3 DNA reads TGTGCCACCAGCAGAGATCGGTCAGGCTATGGCTACACCTTC. The full variable domain, in which reference TRBV15 and TRBJ1-2 provide the parts outside the CDR3, is DAMVIQNPRYQVTQFGKPVTLSCSQTLNHNVMYWYQQKSSQAPKLLFHYYDKDFNNEADTPDNFQSRRPNTSFCFLDIRSPGLGDTAMYLCATSRDRSGYGYTFGSGTRLTVV.

V gene TRBV10-3 combines with J gene TRBJ2-2; 9 nucleotides align to TRBD1. The germline V gene has CDR1 ENHRY and CDR2 SYGVKD. The CDR3 runs to 14 residues. Germline trimming cut 6 bases from V and 11 bases from J; bases unmatched to any gene: 10. CDR3 DNA: TGTGCCATCAGAAACCGGGACAGGGACGGAGAGCTGTTTTTT. This codes for CAIRNRDRDGELFF.

The table lists this clonotype with many counts. This rearrangement joins TRBV20-1 to TRBJ2-3, with unresolved D. The CDR3 has 12 amino acids. V lost 6 bases, J lost 1 base, and 8 bases lay in between. Germline loops: CDR1 DFQATT, CDR2 SNEGSKA (reference sequence). DNA of the CDR3: TGCAGTGCCCCGGATGGCACAGATACGCAGTATTTT. Its translation: CSAPDGTDTQYF.

This clonotype was picked up many times. The chain carries TRBV18 and TRBJ2-1; D might be TRBD1 (6 bases). The germline V and J ends were trimmed by 2 bases and 2 bases, with 10 bases remaining between them. CDR3 length: 15 amino acids. Germline V gene lookup returns CDR1 KGHSH and CDR2 LQKENI. The CDR3, as DNA: TGTGCCAGCTCACCAAGTCAGGGGACCTACAATGAGCAGTTCTTC. Translation gives CASSPSQGTYNEQFF.

CDR3 residues: CASSDIGSETQYF. The CDR3 nucleotides are TGTGCCAGCAGTGATATCGGGTCGGAGACCCAGTACTTC. The chain couples TRBV6-1 to TRBJ2-5; D gene ambiguous. Germline loops: CDR1 MNHNS, CDR2 SASEGT. This CDR3 comprises 13 residues. V was shortened by 3 bases and J by 5 bases, with 10 bases between the two germline ends.

This clonotype showed up many times. The rearrangement joins TRBV3-1 to TRBJ2-7, with 8 bases identical to TRBD1. The V segment lost 3 bases and the J segment 1 base; nucleotides outside the gene matches: 2. The CDR3 spans 14 residues. Germline values: CDR1 LGHDT, CDR2 YNNKEL (reference sequence). The DNA for the CDR3 is TGTGCCAGCAGCCACCGACAGGGGTCCTACGAGCAGTACTTC. Residues: CASSHRQGSYEQYF.

This clonotype was picked up many times. This rearrangement joins TRBV4-1 to TRBJ2-7, with TRBD1 matching 7 bases. The J segment lost 6 bases and the V segment lost 6 bases, leaving 11 bases of the junction unmatched. The CDR3 spans 14 residues. Germline V gene sequence: CDR1 MGHRA, CDR2 YSYEKL. The CDR3, as DNA: TGCGCCAGCAGTTCCTCCGCAGGGGGTGGCGAGCAGTACTTC. It specifies CASSSSAGGGEQYF.

The chain combines TRBV7-9 with TRBJ1-6; D remains ambiguous. This CDR3 contains 16 residues. Looked up from germline, CDR1 is SEHNR and CDR2 is FQNEAQ (reference sequence). With 2 bases removed from V and 0 bases from J, the gap between germline ends came to 8 bases. CDR3 protein: CASSLIPSSYNSPLHF. For the CDR3, the DNA is TGTGCCAGCAGCTTAATCCCCAGCTCCTATAATTCACCCCTCCACTTT.

The chain uses TRBV2 and TRBJ2-5, with 7 bases identical to TRBD1. V lost 0 bases, J lost 2 bases, and 0 bases stayed unmatched. Germline loops: CDR1 SNHLY, CDR2 FYNNEI. The CDR3 runs to 14 residues. CDR3 residues: CASSEAGQQETQYF. The CDR3 region has the DNA TGTGCCAGCAGTGAAGCGGGACAGCAAGAGACCCAGTACTTC.

This clonotype was counted only a few times. The chain recombines TRBV19 with TRBJ1-1; 8 bases fit TRBD1. The length of the CDR3 is 15 residues. CDR1 and CDR2 (germline): LNHDA, SQIVND (reference sequence). V was pared by 2 bases and J by 4 bases, with 6 bases of the junction left unmatched. Here the CDR3 reads CASSILRTGSTEAFF. The CDR3 nucleotides read TGTGCCAGTAGTATACTACGGACAGGGAGCACTGAAGCTTTCTTT.

V is TRBV5-6 and J is TRBJ2-1; the match to TRBD1 covers 9 bases. This CDR3 is built from 16 residues. V lost 4 bases to trimming and J lost 4 bases; unmatched junction nucleotides: 9. The germline V gene encodes CDR1 SGHDT and CDR2 YYEEEE. CDR3 bases: TGTGCCAGCAGCCCATACCGGACAGGGGCTTACAATGAGCAGTTCTTC. This translates into CASSPYRTGAYNEQFF.

This clonotype appeared a single time. The V and J genes are TRBV6-2 or TRBV6-3 and TRBJ2-7, with 7 bases fitting TRBD2. Germline lookup yields CDR1 MNHEY and CDR2 SVGEGT. J lost 4 bases, V lost 2 bases, and 5 bases had no gene match. The CDR3 runs to 14 residues. The CDR3 sequence is CASSYGRDLYEQYF. CDR3 coding DNA: TGTGCCAGCAGTTACGGGAGGGACTTATACGAGCAGTACTTC.

As to this clonotype: A much larger clone differs from this one at a single base, so this may be a read error. Because the CDR3 is missing its conserved closing phenylalanine or tryptophan, this is likely a read error. This chain joins TRBV6-4 and TRBJ1-3, with 8 bases that match TRBD1. The J segment lost 4 bases and the V segment lost 5 bases, leaving 7 bases of the junction unmatched. Germline V gene lookup returns CDR1 MRHNA and CDR2 SNTAGT. There are 15 residues in the CDR3. The CDR3 loop is CASSYRTGPGNTIYS. The DNA for the CDR3 is TGTGCCAGCAGTTACAGGACAGGGCCAGGAAACACCATATATTCT.

This clonotype was recorded many times. This chain joins TRBV28 and TRBJ1-5, with D possibly matching TRBD1 (5 bases). The V gene's germline CDR1 is MDHEN and CDR2 SYDVKM. This CDR3 comprises 14 residues. The ends were cut back, 3 bases at V and 5 bases at J, with 11 bases in the middle. This chain's CDR3 is CASSFLGPYQPQHF. The CDR3 nucleotides read TGTGCCAGCAGTTTTTTGGGGCCTTATCAGCCCCAGCATTTT. Together with reference TRBV28 and TRBJ1-5, the CDR3 gives the full variable domain: DVKVTQSSRYLVKRTGEKVFLECVQDMDHENMFWYRQDPGLGLRLIYFSYDVKMKEKGDIPEGYSVSREKKERFSLILESASTNQTSMYLCASSFLGPYQPQHFGDGTRLSIL.

This clonotype was observed a few times. This chain uses TRBV6-1 with TRBJ2-2; 7 bases are a match to TRBD2. This CDR3 contains 15 residues. Germline V CDR1 and CDR2: MNHNS, SASEGT. V was pared by 8 bases and J by 4 bases, with 10 bases of the junction left unmatched. The CDR3 loop is CASAGRERGTGELFF. DNA of the CDR3: TGTGCCAGCGCGGGGCGGGAGCGAGGCACCGGGGAGCTGTTTTTT.

The V call is TRBV25-1, the J call TRBJ1-4; a weak D match, TRBD1 (5 bases). Germline V lookup: CDR1 MGHDK, CDR2 SYGVNS. The CDR3 runs to 15 residues. The V gene lost 6 bases and the J gene lost 8 bases, with 19 bases spanning the gap. The CDR3 here is CASRPPWGVGEKLFF. The CDR3 DNA reads TGTGCCAGCAGACCCCCGTGGGGGGTAGGAGAAAAACTGTTTTTT.

This clonotype has more than one count but fewer than ten. This chain uses TRBV19 with TRBJ1-5, with no clear D. CDR1 and CDR2 from the germline V gene are LNHDA and SQIVND (reference sequence). The CDR3 totals 13 residues. Trimming cost V 3 bases and J 2 bases, with 5 bases left between them. The CDR3 nucleotides are TGTGCCAGTAGTATTACAGGCAATCAGCCCCAGCATTTT. Residues: CASSITGNQPQHF.

In the case of this clonotype: A single base separates this from a much larger clone, so it may be a read error. The chain carries TRBV7-3 and TRBJ2-1; TRBD2 might be the D (6 bases). The CDR3 has 13 residues. The germline V gene encodes CDR1 SGHTA and CDR2 FQGTGA. The CDR3 DNA follows: TGTGTCTTCTCAGGAGGGTTCTACAATGAGCAGTTCTTC. It yields the protein CVFSGGFYNEQFF.

This chain uses TRBV20-1 with TRBJ1-3, with 8 bases identical to TRBD1. The germline V gene has CDR1 DFQATT and CDR2 SNEGSKA (reference sequence). The length of the CDR3 is 16 residues. V was pared by 0 bases and J by 0 bases, with 4 bases of the junction left unmatched. The CDR3, as DNA: TGCAGTGCTAGAGACTCCGACAGGGGCTCTGGAAACACCATATATTTT. Residues: CSARDSDRGSGNTIYF.